This entry concerns a single T cell receptor beta chain. This record comes from a study of graft-versus-host responses after intestinal transplantation. Responders that carried the CFSE label, some 200,000 of them, were plated with some 200,000 irradiated, violet-dye-labeled stimulator cells. The germline CDR1 and CDR2 sequences are SGHTA and FQGTGA. The CDR3 loop spans 16 amino acids. V shed 0 bases and J 1 base; nucleotides not matched to a gene: 5. Data came from immunoSEQ multiplex PCR; TCRdb stores just in-frame clones and leaves some out. The data contain around 6,000 clones, 33% of them singletons.

The chain carries TRBV7-3 and TRBJ2-5, with TRBD1 identical over 7 bases. The input for sequencing was alloreactive CD8+ T cells from a mixed lymphocyte reaction culture, taken before intestinal transplant. Subset of the sample: CFSE-low proliferating T cells sorted from roughly six-day pre-transplant mixed lymphocyte reaction (GvH or HvG direction). The clonotype originates from a human patient who received an intestinal transplant. This CDR3 reads CASSLTLQGFQETQYF. The CDR3 DNA follows: TGTGCCAGCAGCTTAACTTTACAGGGGTTCCAAGAGACCCAGTACTTC.